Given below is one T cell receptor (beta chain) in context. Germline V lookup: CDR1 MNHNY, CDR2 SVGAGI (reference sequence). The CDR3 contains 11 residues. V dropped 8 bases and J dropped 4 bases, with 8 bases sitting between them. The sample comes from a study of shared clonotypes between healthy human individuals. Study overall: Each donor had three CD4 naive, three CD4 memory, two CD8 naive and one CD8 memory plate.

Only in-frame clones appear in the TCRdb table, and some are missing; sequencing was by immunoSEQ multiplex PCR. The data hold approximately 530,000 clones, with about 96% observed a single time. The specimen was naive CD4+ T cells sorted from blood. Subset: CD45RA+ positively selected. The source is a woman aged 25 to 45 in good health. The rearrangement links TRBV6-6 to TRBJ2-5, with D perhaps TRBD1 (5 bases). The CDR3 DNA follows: TGTGCCAGCGGAAGGGGAGAGACCCAGTACTTC. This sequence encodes CASGRGETQYF.